One and the same sample provided the 26 T cell receptor beta chains below, sequenced in a study of blood T cells in healthy people across ages (dated by TCRdb to 2015 to 2017). The library came from 5' RACE. TCRdb records Illumina HiSeq 2500 as the sequencer. The second PCR ran for roughly 7 to 12 cycles and used a J-beta primer mix along with a sample-barcoded 5' primer. Through fastp at Q25 and MiXCR, TCRdb rebuilt clones from the public reads, retaining in-frame beta chains. When rows share a CDR3 protein, they turn into one entry using the most common DNA and genes. Here the sample has about 780,000 distinct CDR3 sequences; more than 35% occur a single time. The ten top clones hold around 18% of the sample. Input material: blood. These TCRs come from a man older than 75 in good health.

Concerning this clonotype: This may be a read error, as it is one base from a much larger clone. CDR3 in DNA: TGCAGCGTTGAGGCAGAAGGCAATGGGCAGTACTTC. This sequence encodes CSVEAEGNGQYF. The genes are TRBV29-1 and TRBJ2-5; D not certain. CDR3 length equals 12 residues. CDR1 SQVTM and CDR2 ANQGSEA come from the germline V gene. Trimming left V 3 bases short and J 11 bases short, with 16 bases between.

The chain links TRBV4-1 to TRBJ2-5, with TRBD2 identical over 7 bases. Germline V gene sequence: CDR1 MGHRA, CDR2 YSYEKL. CDR3 length equals 14 residues. V lost 1 base and J lost 4; bases outside the gene matches: 3. The CDR3 DNA reads as TGCGCCAGCAGCCAAGGTCGCGGGGGAGAGACCCAGTACTTC. The encoded protein is CASSQGRGGETQYF.

The V call is TRBV7-2, the J call TRBJ1-2, with 7 bases identical to TRBD1. J gave up 9 bases and V 3 bases, and 4 bases lay outside the gene matches. Germline loops: CDR1 SGHTA, CDR2 FQGNSA. This CDR3 has 12 amino acids. The CDR3 here is CASSLTGRRYTF. DNA for the CDR3: TGTGCCAGCAGCTTGACAGGGCGCCGCTACACCTTC.

The chain has TRBV30 and TRBJ1-1; possibly TRBD1 for D (6 bases). V was shortened by 1 base and J by 0 bases, with 12 bases between the two germline ends. The CDR3 spans 15 residues. Germline values: CDR1 GTSNPN, CDR2 SVGIG (reference sequence). CDR3 region: CAWSAQGFMNTEAFF. Here the CDR3 DNA reads TGTGCCTGGAGTGCGCAGGGGTTCATGAACACTGAAGCTTTCTTT.

The V gene is TRBV9, the J gene TRBJ2-1; 10 nucleotides agree with TRBD2. V shed 0 bases and J 9 bases; nucleotides not matched to a gene: 3. The CDR3 has 14 amino acids. Germline loops: CDR1 SGDLS, CDR2 YYNGEE. DNA for the CDR3: TGTGCCAGCAGCGTAGCTGCTAGCGGGAGTGAGCAGTTCTTC. It is translated as CASSVAASGSEQFF. Full variable domain (outside the CDR3, taken from reference TRBV9 and TRBJ2-1): DSGVTQTPKHLITATGQRVTLRCSPRSGDLSVYWYQQSLDQGLQFLIQYYNGEERAKGNILERFSAQQFPDLHSELNLSSLELGDSALYFCASSVAASGSEQFFGPGTRLTVL.

The chain employs TRBV7-2 and TRBJ2-7, with TRBD2 matching over 9 bases. The CDR3 contains 15 residues. CDR1 and CDR2 from the germline V gene are SGHTA and FQGNSA. Unmatched junction bases numbered 12, after V lost 5 bases and J lost 7 bases. Written as DNA, the CDR3 is TGTGCCAGCAGCCCCAGCATAGCGGGAGCGGGGGAGCAGTACTTC. This encodes CASSPSIAGAGEQYF.

This clonotype was seen a handful of times. The chain recombines TRBV28 with TRBJ2-7; TRBD2 might be the D (5 bases). Germline V gene lookup returns CDR1 MDHEN and CDR2 SYDVKM. The CDR3 is 15 amino acids. Deletions cut 3 bases from V and 2 bases from J, with 14 bases between. Written as DNA, the CDR3 is TGTGCCAGCAGTTTCCGGGATCATATAACCTACGAGCAGTACTTC. This gives the protein CASSFRDHITYEQYF.

The chain has TRBV7-9 and TRBJ2-5, with a possible D match to TRBD1 (6 bases). The germline gives CDR1 SEHNR, CDR2 FQNEAQ (reference sequence). CDR3 length equals 18 residues. V shed 2 bases and J shed 4 bases, with 23 bases lying between them. CDR3 amino acids: CASSLSTALGGKGETQYF. As DNA, the CDR3 is TGTGCCAGCAGCTTATCGACGGCCTTAGGGGGTAAGGGAGAGACCCAGTACTTC.

The gene calls are TRBV20-1 and TRBJ2-1; 9 bases line up with TRBD2. The CDR3 is 15 residues long. Germline V CDR1 and CDR2: DFQATT, SNEGSKA (reference sequence). V dropped 3 bases and J dropped 6; count of bases not matched to a gene: 9. The DNA of the CDR3 is TGCAGTGCTAGTCTTGGGACTAGCAGCGGCAATGAGCAGTTCTTC. Translating gives CSASLGTSSGNEQFF.

The chain has TRBV20-1 and TRBJ2-1, with D possibly matching TRBD2 (5 bases). CDR1 and CDR2 (germline): DFQATT, SNEGSKA (reference sequence). V was cut by 7 bases and J by 10 bases, with 23 bases left in between. The CDR3 consists of 14 residues. The CDR3 nucleotides are TGCAGTGTCAGCCTCTCTAGCAAGGGCTACGAGCAGTTCTTC. Amino acid sequence: CSVSLSSKGYEQFF.

In its sample, this clonotype was seen many times. The CDR3 spells CASSPRGNTQYF. DNA for the CDR3: TGTGCCAGCAGCCCCAGGGGAAATACGCAGTATTTT. The chain carries TRBV7-9 and TRBJ2-3, with TRBD1 as a possible D gene (6 bases). Germline V CDR1 and CDR2: SEHNR, FQNEAQ (reference sequence). V shed 5 bases and J shed 7 bases, with 10 bases lying between them. The CDR3 sequence is 12 residues long.

This clonotype has ten or more counts. The chain uses TRBV29-1 and TRBJ2-5, with 8 positions matching TRBD1. Trimming took 6 bases from V and 2 from J; bases not matched to a gene: 2. The germline V gene encodes CDR1 SQVTM and CDR2 ANQGSEA. The length of the CDR3 is 12 residues. In DNA, the CDR3 is TGCAGCGTCGGGACAGGACAAGAGACCCAGTACTTC. Translated: CSVGTGQETQYF.

The genes are TRBV6-5 and TRBJ1-6; 10 bases fit TRBD1. Germline V gene lookup returns CDR1 MNHEY and CDR2 SVGAGI. This CDR3 has 13 residues. DNA of the CDR3: TGTGCTGTAGGACAGGGGGGTAATTCACCCCTCCACTTT. Residues: CAVGQGGNSPLHF.

The DNA of the CDR3 is TGTGCCAGCAGCTATATACAGGGGGCCTACGGGCAGTACTTC. Encoded protein: CASSYIQGAYGQYF. This chain uses TRBV6-5 with TRBJ2-4; 9 bases agree with TRBD1. CDR1 MNHEY and CDR2 SVGAGI come from the germline V gene. J was trimmed by 13 bases and V by 6 bases; bases with no gene match: 13. CDR3 size: 14 residues.

This clonotype came up a few times. The gene calls are TRBV9 and TRBJ2-1; 8 nucleotides line up with TRBD2. This CDR3 has 18 residues. J lost 0 bases, V lost 0 bases, and 8 bases had no gene match. Germline values: CDR1 SGDLS, CDR2 YYNGEE. The CDR3 protein is CASSVEVWSGSSYNEQFF. CDR3 nucleotides: TGTGCCAGCAGCGTAGAGGTTTGGAGCGGGAGCTCCTACAATGAGCAGTTCTTC.

A note on this clonotype: A read error may be the cause here, since a much bigger clone is one base away. The chain is built from TRBV10-3 and TRBJ2-7, with TRBD2 matching 8 bases. CDR3 length equals 14 residues. The germline gives CDR1 ENHRY, CDR2 SYGVKD. J lost 7 bases, V lost 8 bases, and 13 bases had no gene match. The chain's CDR3 is CAIGVAGRAEEQYF. The CDR3 DNA reads TGTGCCATCGGTGTAGCCGGGAGGGCCGAAGAGCAGTACTTC.

The V call is TRBV10-3, the J call TRBJ2-6; D uncertain. V was shortened by 0 bases and J by 2 bases, with 8 bases between the two germline ends. The length of the CDR3 is 16 residues. Germline V lookup: CDR1 ENHRY, CDR2 SYGVKD. CDR3 coding DNA: TGTGCCATCAGTGAGTCCTATGGGGCTGGGGCCAACGTCCTGACTTTC. It is translated as CAISESYGAGANVLTF.

V gene TRBV20-1 combines with J gene TRBJ2-5, with D possibly TRBD2 on 6 matching bases. Looked up from germline, CDR1 is DFQATT and CDR2 is SNEGSKA (reference sequence). The CDR3 has 13 amino acids. V was trimmed by 6 bases and J by 9 bases, leaving 20 bases between them. The CDR3 spells CSAAGTAQRAQYF. The CDR3 coding sequence is TGCAGTGCCGCAGGGACTGCCCAGAGGGCCCAGTACTTC.

The chain links TRBV7-8 to TRBJ2-1; 13 nucleotides agree with TRBD2. Germline CDR1 and CDR2: SGHVS and FQNEAQ. V lost 6 bases, J lost 6 bases, and 8 bases stayed unmatched. The CDR3 is made up of 16 amino acids. In DNA form, the CDR3 reads TGTGCCAGCAGATCTCTATGGACTAGCGGGAGCAATGAGCAGTTCTTC. It translates to CASRSLWTSGSNEQFF.

The chain is built from TRBV30 and TRBJ2-1; 9 positions match TRBD2. The CDR3 extends over 14 amino acids. V shed 2 bases and J 9 bases; nucleotides not matched to a gene: 8. CDR1 is GTSNPN, CDR2 SVGIG, per germline (reference sequence). The CDR3 loop reads CAWSLAGRAIEQFF. The CDR3 nucleotides are TGTGCCTGGAGTCTAGCGGGAAGGGCAATTGAGCAGTTCTTC.

As DNA, the CDR3 is TGCAGTGCTAGAGTACCGGGACGATTTGCCGAGCAGTACTTC. Translating it yields CSARVPGRFAEQYF. V gene TRBV20-1 combines with J gene TRBJ2-7; D possibly matches TRBD1 or TRBD2 (5 bases each). Trimming cost V 1 base and J 6 bases, with 16 bases left between them. The germline gives CDR1 DFQATT, CDR2 SNEGSKA (reference sequence). The CDR3 covers 14 residues.

This clonotype has more than one count but fewer than ten. J is TRBJ2-5 and V is TRBV20-1, with unresolved D. This CDR3 has 12 amino acids. Trimming took 3 bases from V and 1 from J, leaving 6 bases between them. Germline V CDR1 and CDR2: DFQATT, SNEGSKA (reference sequence). The CDR3 DNA is TGCAGTGCTAGGCAGATCCAAGAGACCCAGTACTTC. Encoded protein: CSARQIQETQYF.

Remarks on this clonotype: This is likely a read error, given that the CDR3 carries no conserved phenylalanine or tryptophan at its end. The chain links TRBV15 to TRBJ1-4, with a possible D match to TRBD1 (5 bases). This CDR3 is 14 amino acids long. Germline V gives CDR1 LNHNV, CDR2 YYDKDF (reference sequence). V was clipped by 0 bases and J by 7 bases, with 9 bases between them. In nucleotides, the CDR3 is TGTGCCACCAGCAGAGACCGGAGGGGTGAAAAACTGTTTTTG. Translating it yields CATSRDRRGEKLFL.

The chain joins TRBV7-2 to TRBJ1-4, with D possibly being TRBD1 (5 bases). The V end lost 5 bases, the J end lost 8 bases, and 18 bases lay between the germline ends. The CDR3 covers 15 residues. The germline gives CDR1 SGHTA, CDR2 FQGNSA. The CDR3 DNA reads as TGTGCCAGCAGCCCGGGATGGGGGTCGGGAGAAAAACTGTTTTTT. This codes for CASSPGWGSGEKLFF. The complete variable domain, with remaining parts taken from reference TRBV7-2 and TRBJ1-4, reads GAGVSQSPSNKVTEKGKDVELRCDPISGHTALYWYRQSLGQGLEFLIYFQGNSAPDKSGLPSDRFSAERTGGSVSTLTIQRTQQEDSAVYLCASSPGWGSGEKLFFGSGTQLSVL.

This clonotype was detected once. Compared with germline, one end of the junction differs, possibly owing to a read error. V usage is TRBV6-6 and J usage is TRBJ2-7; a weak D match, TRBD2 (6 bases). The CDR3 loop spans 17 amino acids. CDR1 and CDR2 from the germline V gene are MNHNY and SVGAGI (reference sequence). The CDR3 bases are TGTGACAGCAGTTTTGTGTTCTCCCGGGACTCCTCCTACGAGCAGTACTTC. This codes for CDSSFVFSRDSSYEQYF.

This chain uses TRBV6-2 or TRBV6-3 with TRBJ2-1, with 11 bases that match TRBD2. The CDR3 consists of 17 residues. Trimming cost V 1 base and J 7 bases; bases outside gene matches: 9. CDR1 is MNHEY, CDR2 SVGEGT, per germline. The CDR3 is CASSYFLLAGVKNEQFF. CDR3 nucleotides: TGTGCCAGCAGTTACTTTCTACTAGCGGGAGTTAAGAATGAGCAGTTCTTC.